Sequencing of this T cell receptor beta chain was carried out in a study of human T cells and chemical hapten exposure. Study-wide results and limits: With alopecia, donors may have immune responses unlike healthy people's.

CDR1 is KGHSH and CDR2 is LQKENI in the germline V gene. The CDR3 runs to 15 residues. V lost 6 bases, J lost 0 bases, and 14 bases lay in between. Turning to this clonotype: As yet, its antigen is unknown.

Regarding time point: pre-sensitization, week 0. Treatment of the sample: therapeutic diphenylcyclopropenone sensitization with weekly scalp DPC. Blood was drawn before each patch test was applied. TCRdb reanalysed the RACE reads using MiXCR and keeps one entry per CDR3 protein. The repertoire holds about 290,000 distinct CDR3 sequences, with approximately 7.5% as singletons. The clonotype was recovered from a man aged 18-30 years with alopecia areata. Some clones in this sample may be carry-over from other donors' samples. Sequenced here: whole blood, sampled in connection with sensitization to the hapten diphenylcyclopropenone (DPC). V and J are TRBV18 and TRBJ2-5; the D call may be TRBD1 or TRBD2 (5 bases each). The DNA of the CDR3 is TGTGCCAGCTCGCGAACCGGGACGTACCAAGAGACCCAGTACTTC. Protein product: CASSRTGTYQETQYF.